There are many counts of the clone carrying this TCR beta chain. Its antigen is as yet unknown. The lymph nodes were axillary draining lymph nodes from breast cancer patients. This specimen comes from a study of breast tumors, draining lymph nodes, adjacent tissues. General study points: Tumor and nontumor repertoires were significantly more similar in luminal-like than in basal-like breast cancer.

The CDR3 has 13 residues. J lost 8 bases, V lost 1 base, and 7 bases had no gene match. The germline gives CDR1 DFQATT, CDR2 SNEGSKA (reference sequence). A single record per CDR3 protein comes from TCRdb applying MiXCR to the multiplex PCR reads. The data contain about 230,000 distinct CDR3 sequences, 32% of them singletons. The specimen was axillary lymph node tissue. The receptor was isolated from a female donor with breast cancer. Some clones in this sample may be carry-over from other donors' samples. This rearrangement joins TRBV20-1 to TRBJ1-2, with TRBD1 matching 7 bases. Here the CDR3 DNA reads TGCAGTGCTAGAGCACAGGGGCTATCCGGCTACACCTTC. Translated, it gives CSARAQGLSGYTF.